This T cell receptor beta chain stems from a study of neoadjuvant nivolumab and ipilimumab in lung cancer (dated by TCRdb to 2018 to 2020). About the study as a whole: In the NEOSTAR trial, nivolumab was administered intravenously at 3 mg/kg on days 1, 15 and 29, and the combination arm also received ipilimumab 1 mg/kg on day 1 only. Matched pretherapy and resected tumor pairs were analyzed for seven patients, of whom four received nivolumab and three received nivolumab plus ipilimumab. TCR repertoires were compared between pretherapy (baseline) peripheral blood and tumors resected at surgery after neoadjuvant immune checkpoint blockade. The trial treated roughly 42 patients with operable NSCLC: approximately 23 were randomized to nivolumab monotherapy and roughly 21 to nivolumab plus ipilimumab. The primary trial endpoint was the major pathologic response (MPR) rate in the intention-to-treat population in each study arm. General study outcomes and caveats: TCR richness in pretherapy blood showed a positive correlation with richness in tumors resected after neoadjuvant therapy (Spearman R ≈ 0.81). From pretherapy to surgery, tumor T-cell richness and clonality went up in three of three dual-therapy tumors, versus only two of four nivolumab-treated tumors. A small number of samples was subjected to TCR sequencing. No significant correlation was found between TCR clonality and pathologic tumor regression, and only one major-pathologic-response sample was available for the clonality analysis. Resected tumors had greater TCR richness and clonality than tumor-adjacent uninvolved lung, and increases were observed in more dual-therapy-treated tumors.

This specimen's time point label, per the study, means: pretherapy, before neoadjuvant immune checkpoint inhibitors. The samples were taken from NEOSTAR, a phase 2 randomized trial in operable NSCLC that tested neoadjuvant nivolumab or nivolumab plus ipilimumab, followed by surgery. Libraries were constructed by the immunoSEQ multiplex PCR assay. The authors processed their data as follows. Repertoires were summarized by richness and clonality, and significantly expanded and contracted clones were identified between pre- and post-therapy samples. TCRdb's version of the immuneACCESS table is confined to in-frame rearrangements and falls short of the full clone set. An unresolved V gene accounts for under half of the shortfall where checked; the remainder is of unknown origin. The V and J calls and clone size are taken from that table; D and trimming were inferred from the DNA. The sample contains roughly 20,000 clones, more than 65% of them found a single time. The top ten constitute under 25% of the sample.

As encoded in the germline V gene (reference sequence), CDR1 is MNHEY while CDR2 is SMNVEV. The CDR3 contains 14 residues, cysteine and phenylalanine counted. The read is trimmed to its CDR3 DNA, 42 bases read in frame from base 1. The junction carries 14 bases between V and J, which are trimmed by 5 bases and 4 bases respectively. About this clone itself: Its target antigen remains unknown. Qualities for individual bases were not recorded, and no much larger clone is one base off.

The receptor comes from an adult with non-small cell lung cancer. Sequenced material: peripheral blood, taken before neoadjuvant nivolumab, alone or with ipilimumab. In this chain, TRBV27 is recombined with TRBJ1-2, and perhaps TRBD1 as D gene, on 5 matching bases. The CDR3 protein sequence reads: CASSLMGGTYGYTF. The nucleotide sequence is TGTGCCAGCAGTCTTATGGGGGGAACCTATGGCTACACCTTC.